What follows are 9 T cell receptor beta chains derived from one specimen sequenced in a study of beta chain features in type 1 diabetes. Expressed TCRB transcripts were sequenced because the isolated RNA had all been reverse transcribed beforehand. Generated by immunoSEQ multiplex PCR, the TCRdb table keeps only in-frame clones and is missing some. Of 300,000 to 350,000 clones listed, roughly a fifth are singletons. Specimen: naive CD4+ T cells from blood. The receptors here all came from a woman between 18 and 29 years old in good health.

This clone has only a few counts. The rearrangement uses TRBV7-9 and TRBJ2-3, with 9 bases lining up with TRBD2. Per germline, CDR1 SEHNR and CDR2 FQNEAQ (reference sequence). The CDR3 runs to 15 residues. V dropped 3 bases and J dropped 0; count of bases not matched to a gene: 1. CDR3 nucleotides: TGTGCCAGCAGCTTGACTAGCGGAAGCACAGATACGCAGTATTTT. The encoded protein is CASSLTSGSTDTQYF.

The chain is built from TRBV29-1 and TRBJ1-2; a weak D match, TRBD1 (5 bases). V dropped 6 bases and J dropped 0 bases, with 14 bases sitting between them. From germline, CDR1 is SQVTM and CDR2 ANQGSEA. The CDR3 runs 14 residues. The CDR3 region is CSVMAGPTNYGYTF. The CDR3 nucleotides read TGCAGCGTAATGGCGGGACCCACTAACTATGGCTACACCTTC.

The chain combines TRBV2 with TRBJ1-1, with D unclear. CDR3 size: 13 residues. CDR1 is SNHLY and CDR2 is FYNNEI in the germline V gene. Trimming took 4 bases from V and 1 from J, leaving 7 bases between them. Written as DNA, the CDR3 is TGTGCCAGCAGTGTGGGAGCGAACACTGAAGCTTTCTTT. Translated: CASSVGANTEAFF.

This clone was counted between two and nine times. The CDR3 DNA reads TGTGCCAGCAGCCAATCGGGCAGGGGTCAGCCCCAGCATTTT. Its translation is CASSQSGRGQPQHF. The gene calls are TRBV14 and TRBJ1-5, with D possibly TRBD1 on 6 matching bases. The ends were cut back, 2 bases at V and 6 bases at J, with 11 bases in the middle. The length of the CDR3 is 14 residues. Germline assignment: CDR1 SGHDN and CDR2 FVKESK.

This clone came up a few times. Other DNA sequences in this sample translate to the same CDR3. The chain carries TRBV7-9 and TRBJ1-2; TRBD1 might be the D (5 bases). Germline CDR1 and CDR2: SEHNR and FQNEAQ (reference sequence). The CDR3 is 12 amino acids. V was shortened by 4 bases and J by 4 bases, with 7 bases between the two germline ends. The CDR3 nucleotides read TGTGCCAGCAGCTCCGACAGCTATGGCTACACCTTC. The encoded protein is CASSSDSYGYTF.

The chain recombines TRBV6-6 with TRBJ1-1, with 9 bases aligning to TRBD1. The CDR3 totals 14 residues. Germline CDR1 reads MNHNY; CDR2 reads SVGAGI (reference sequence). J lost 5 bases, V lost 10 bases, and 11 bases had no gene match. CDR3 nucleotides: TGTGCCACCGGACAGGGGAGTAGTGGGACTGAAGCTTTCTTT. Translating it yields CATGQGSSGTEAFF.

The rearrangement links TRBV18 to TRBJ2-7, with TRBD1 matching 10 bases. V shed 6 bases, J shed 3 bases, and the junction held 5 bases outside the gene matches. Germline CDR1 and CDR2: KGHSH and LQKENI. The CDR3 loop spans 14 amino acids. The CDR3 protein is CASSYDRGRYEQYF. The CDR3 DNA reads TGTGCCAGCTCCTACGACAGGGGGCGCTACGAGCAGTACTTC.

Only a few counts were recorded for this clone. The chain links TRBV9 to TRBJ2-7; 7 bases fit TRBD1. This CDR3 contains 15 residues. CDR1 and CDR2 (germline): SGDLS, YYNGEE. Trimming cost V 0 bases and J 4 bases; bases outside gene matches: 7. CDR3 in amino acids: CASSVATGEWYEQYF. DNA for the CDR3: TGTGCCAGCAGCGTAGCTACAGGGGAATGGTACGAGCAGTACTTC.

This clone was seen a handful of times. The chain has TRBV5-1 and TRBJ2-7; 11 nucleotides line up with TRBD2. Germline lookup yields CDR1 SGHRS and CDR2 YFSETQ. After removal of 0 bases from V and 5 bases from J, the junction contained 1 base not matched to a gene. This CDR3 comprises 14 residues. CDR3 protein: CASSLVAGGHEQYF. CDR3 sequence (DNA): TGCGCCAGCAGCTTGGTAGCGGGAGGGCACGAGCAGTACTTC.